Shown below are 23 T cell receptor beta chains from a single sample sequenced in a study of T-cell reconstitution after alpha-beta-depleted transplantation in children (dated by TCRdb to 2016 to 2018). What this sample's treatment or condition label stands for: allogeneic hematopoietic cell transplantation with graft depleted of TCRalphabeta T cells and CD19 B cells. The library was produced with PCR. Data came from an Illumina HiSeq 2500. To normalize quantification of the TCRbeta repertoire, the TCR libraries were built with molecular barcoding that relied on unique molecular identifiers. Through fastp at Q25 and MiXCR, TCRdb rebuilt clones from the public reads, retaining in-frame beta chains. Each CDR3 protein gets just one entry, which takes the most common genes and DNA from the rows behind it. The sample data list about 170,000 distinct CDR3 sequences, and over 8.5% of these were observed just once. Together, the top ten hold roughly 13% of the sample.

The material was PBMCs, obtained before TCRalphabeta/CD19-depleted stem cell transplant. These receptors were taken from a boy under 10 years old with acute myeloid leukemia, due to receive a stem cell transplant.

As for this clonotype: A much larger clonotype is one base distant, so this may be a read error. The chain recombines TRBV3-1 with TRBJ2-7, with 13 bases lining up with TRBD2. V shed 7 bases, J shed 5 bases, and the junction held 8 bases outside the gene matches. The germline V gene encodes CDR1 LGHDT and CDR2 YNNKEL (reference sequence). CDR3 length: 15 amino acids. This CDR3 reads CASTRGLAGVDEQYF. CDR3 bases: TGTGCCAGCACCCGCGGACTAGCGGGAGTAGACGAGCAGTACTTC.

The sample holds many counts of this clonotype. The chain employs TRBV7-2 and TRBJ1-2; D not resolved. Germline V lookup: CDR1 SGHTA, CDR2 FQGNSA. CDR3 length: 15 amino acids. Deletions cut 1 base from V and 4 bases from J, with 13 bases between. This chain's CDR3 is CASSLGSGPFYGYTF. In nucleotides, the CDR3 is TGTGCCAGCAGCTTAGGGTCAGGACCCTTCTATGGCTACACCTTC. Filled out from reference TRBV7-2 and TRBJ1-2, the complete variable domain reads GAGVSQSPSNKVTEKGKDVELRCDPISGHTALYWYRQSLGQGLEFLIYFQGNSAPDKSGLPSDRFSAERTGGSVSTLTIQRTQQEDSAVYLCASSLGSGPFYGYTFGSGTRLTVV.

This clonotype was counted many times. The V call is TRBV6-1, the J call TRBJ2-1; a possible D gene is TRBD1 (5 bases). CDR3 length: 16 residues. CDR1 MNHNS and CDR2 SASEGT come from the germline V gene. The germline V and J ends were trimmed by 4 bases and 0 bases, with 13 bases remaining between them. CDR3 amino acids: CASSVMDIFSYNEQFF. CDR3 bases: TGTGCCAGCAGTGTGATGGACATATTCTCCTACAATGAGCAGTTCTTC.

This clonotype was seen at least ten times. V usage is TRBV29-1 and J usage is TRBJ2-1; TRBD2 might be the D (7 bases). The CDR3 length is 15 residues. V gave up 7 bases and J gave up 1 base, with 17 bases separating them. Germline V lookup: CDR1 SQVTM, CDR2 ANQGSEA. DNA for the CDR3: TGCAGCGCCGGGTGGGGGGGCGATTCCTACAATGAGCAGTTCTTC. Translating it yields CSAGWGGDSYNEQFF.

The sample holds many counts of this clonotype. The chain carries TRBV6-1 and TRBJ2-1; 9 bases match TRBD2. After removal of 4 bases from V and 8 bases from J, the junction contained 9 bases not matched to a gene. The CDR3 length is 15 residues. Looked up from germline, CDR1 is MNHNS and CDR2 is SASEGT. CDR3 protein: CASSVERGAADEQFF. The CDR3 region has the DNA TGTGCCAGCAGTGTAGAGCGGGGGGCCGCGGATGAGCAGTTCTTC.

The sample holds many counts of this clonotype. The chain uses TRBV14 and TRBJ2-2; D gene ambiguous. Germline CDR1 and CDR2: SGHDN and FVKESK. V was shortened by 2 bases and J by 5 bases, with 6 bases between the two germline ends. The CDR3 covers 13 residues. CDR3 in DNA: TGTGCCAGCAGCCAAACTGCTACCGGGGAGCTGTTTTTT. It codes for CASSQTATGELFF.

This sequence joins TRBV28 and TRBJ1-5, with TRBD1 matching over 8 bases. The V segment lost 10 bases and the J segment 3 bases; nucleotides outside the gene matches: 8. CDR1 and CDR2 from the germline V gene are MDHEN and SYDVKM. CDR3 size: 14 residues. The CDR3 nucleotides read TGTGCCACTAGATGGACAGGGAACAATCAGCCCCAGCATTTT. Translation gives CATRWTGNNQPQHF.

This clonotype was counted at least ten times. The chain recombines TRBV5-1 with TRBJ2-2, with 7 bases identical to TRBD2. CDR3 length: 16 amino acids. Germline V gene data show CDR1 as SGHRS and CDR2 as YFSETQ. The V and J ends lost 0 bases and 5 bases, in that order; junction bases with no gene match: 7. The CDR3 nucleotides are TGCGCCAGCAGCTTGGAACCATCGGGAGGAACCGGGGAGCTGTTTTTT. Its translation: CASSLEPSGGTGELFF.

In its sample, this clonotype was seen many times. In DNA form, the CDR3 reads TGTGCCAGCAGCCAACAGTTCGGGTCCTTCCCGGTCAAAAACATTCAGTACTTC. This sequence encodes CASSQQFGSFPVKNIQYF. The chain uses TRBV3-1 and TRBJ2-4; no reliable D call. CDR1 and CDR2 from the germline V gene are LGHDT and YNNKEL (reference sequence). There are 18 residues in the CDR3. V was trimmed by 2 bases and J by 3 bases, leaving 20 bases between them.

This clonotype was detected many times. This chain connects TRBV20-1 to TRBJ1-1, with D uncertain. Per germline, CDR1 DFQATT and CDR2 SNEGSKA (reference sequence). V shed 4 bases and J shed 0 bases, with 18 bases lying between them. The CDR3 totals 16 residues. CDR3 loop: CSATPLGTSMNTEAFF. The DNA of the CDR3 is TGCAGTGCTACGCCCCTTGGTACCAGCATGAACACTGAAGCTTTCTTT.

This clonotype was counted ten times or more. The gene calls are TRBV5-5 and TRBJ2-3, with D perhaps given as TRBD1 or TRBD2 (5 bases each). From germline, CDR1 is SGHKS and CDR2 YYEKEE (reference sequence). Trimming removed 4 bases at V and 4 bases at J, with 16 bases between. The CDR3 covers 15 residues. The CDR3 nucleotides read TGTGCCAGCAGCCCCCTCTCACGGGGACCAGATACGCAGTATTTT. Translating it yields CASSPLSRGPDTQYF. Based on the CDR3 plus reference TRBV5-5 and TRBJ2-3, the full variable domain is DAGVTQSPTHLIKTRGQQVTLRCSPISGHKSVSWYQQVLGQGPQFIFQYYEKEERGRGNFPDRFSARQFPNYSSELNVNALLLGDSALYLCASSPLSRGPDTQYFGPGTRLTVL.

This clonotype was detected ten times or more. CDR3 sequence reads: CASSEVTSVGEQFF. The DNA for the CDR3 is TGTGCCAGCAGTGAAGTTACTAGCGTCGGTGAGCAGTTCTTC. This chain connects TRBV2 to TRBJ2-1; 7 positions match TRBD2. Trimming cost V 1 base and J 9 bases; bases outside gene matches: 6. The CDR3 covers 14 residues. The germline gives CDR1 SNHLY, CDR2 FYNNEI.

This clonotype was recorded many times. The chain combines TRBV5-6 with TRBJ2-1, with D unclear. Germline V gene lookup returns CDR1 SGHDT and CDR2 YYEEEE. The V and J ends lost 2 bases and 14 bases respectively, with 17 bases between them. The CDR3 extends over 13 amino acids. The DNA for the CDR3 is TGTGCCAGCAGCTTTAACACGGGTCGGTGGAAGTTCTTC. Protein: CASSFNTGRWKFF.

This clonotype was counted ten times or more. The chain links TRBV29-1 to TRBJ1-5; no clear D. The CDR3 length is 16 residues. Germline CDR1 and CDR2: SQVTM and ANQGSEA. V was trimmed by 4 bases and J by 4 bases, leaving 20 bases between them. In DNA form, the CDR3 reads TGCAGCGTTGGAGGCCTCCGGGGAACCCGAAATCAGCCCCAGCATTTT. Its protein is CSVGGLRGTRNQPQHF.

This clonotype was detected ten times or more. The chain employs TRBV28 and TRBJ2-7; 11 bases align to TRBD2. The V gene's germline CDR1 is MDHEN and CDR2 SYDVKM. This CDR3 has 19 amino acids. V shed 7 bases, J shed 3 bases, and the junction held 20 bases outside the gene matches. The CDR3 spells CASTLPPRTGLAAHYEQYF. The CDR3 DNA is TGTGCCAGCACCCTACCCCCCCGGACGGGACTAGCGGCTCACTACGAGCAGTACTTC.

There are many counts of this clonotype. The genes are TRBV12-3 or TRBV12-4 and TRBJ2-7; 9 bases align to TRBD2. J gave up 6 bases and V 1 base, and 7 bases lay outside the gene matches. CDR3 length equals 15 residues. The CDR3 region is CASSLGGGALSEQYV. The CDR3 nucleotides are TGTGCCAGCAGTTTAGGCGGGGGGGCACTTTCCGAGCAGTACGTC.

The chain links TRBV6-6 to TRBJ1-2; D is undetermined. V was clipped by 5 bases and J by 0 bases, with 10 bases between them. The germline CDR1 and CDR2 sequences are MNHNY and SVGAGI (reference sequence). The CDR3 has 14 amino acids. DNA for the CDR3: TGTGCCAGCAGTCCAACCATGGCTAACTATGGCTACACCTTC. The encoded protein is CASSPTMANYGYTF.

Many counts were recorded for this clonotype. This sequence joins TRBV7-2 and TRBJ2-1; TRBD2 matches at 7 bases. The germline V gene has CDR1 SGHTA and CDR2 FQGNSA. V was clipped by 4 bases and J by 0 bases; unmatched bases: 3. CDR3 size: 15 residues. CDR3 DNA: TGTGCCAGCAGCTCTTGGACTAGCTCCTACAATGAGCAGTTCTTC. It is translated as CASSSWTSSYNEQFF.

There are a few counts of this clonotype. This chain connects TRBV12-3 or TRBV12-4 to TRBJ1-3; D unresolved. The V gene lost 1 base and the J gene lost 8 bases, with 15 bases spanning the gap. CDR3 length: 15 residues. The CDR3 coding sequence is TGTGCCAGCAGTTTAGGGGCCGCTCTGGAACACACCATATATTTT. Its protein is CASSLGAALEHTIYF.

This clonotype has at least ten counts. V gene TRBV25-1 combines with J gene TRBJ1-4, with D unclear. Trimming took off 1 base at V and 4 bases at J, with 16 bases between the two ends. Germline V gene lookup returns CDR1 MGHDK and CDR2 SYGVNS. The CDR3 has 17 residues. Here the CDR3 DNA reads TGTGCCAGCAGTGAATGGTTCCGGGAAGGTAATAATGAAAAACTGTTTTTT. This encodes CASSEWFREGNNEKLFF. Based on the CDR3 plus reference TRBV25-1 and TRBJ1-4, the full variable domain is EADIYQTPRYLVIGTGKKITLECSQTMGHDKMYWYQQDPGMELHLIHYSYGVNSTEKGDLSSESTVSRIRTEHFPLTLESARPSHTSQYLCASSEWFREGNNEKLFFGSGTQLSVL.

This clonotype was picked up many times. The chain carries TRBV7-9 and TRBJ2-1; no firm D call. From germline, CDR1 is SEHNR and CDR2 FQNEAQ (reference sequence). This CDR3 has 13 amino acids. V was shortened by 1 base and J by 7 bases, with 8 bases between the two germline ends. In nucleotides, the CDR3 is TGTGCCAGCAGCTTAGGGCCCCTGAATGAGCAGTTCTTC. Its protein product is CASSLGPLNEQFF. Filled out from reference TRBV7-9 and TRBJ2-1, the complete variable domain reads DTGVSQNPRHKITKRGQNVTFRCDPISEHNRLYWYRQTLGQGPEFLTYFQNEAQLEKSRLLSDRFSAERPKGSFSTLEIQRTEQGDSAMYLCASSLGPLNEQFFGPGTRLTVL.

This clonotype was detected ten times or more. V and J are TRBV29-1 and TRBJ2-1; 9 bases line up with TRBD1. Trimming at V came to 1 base and at J to 4 bases, leaving 5 bases not matched to a gene. The CDR3 contains 15 residues. Germline assignment: CDR1 SQVTM and CDR2 ANQGSEA. In DNA, the CDR3 is TGCAGCGTTGAAGTGGGACAGGGATGGTACAATGAGCAGTTCTTC. Translation gives CSVEVGQGWYNEQFF.

This clonotype has at least ten counts. Mismatch with germline at one junction end may stem from a read error. The chain carries TRBV5-1 and TRBJ2-7; 10 bases match TRBD1. This CDR3 contains 16 residues. Germline V gene lookup returns CDR1 SGHRS and CDR2 YFSETQ. CDR3 loop: CASSSEGQGLSYERYF. In DNA form, the CDR3 reads TGCGCCAGCAGCTCGGAGGGACAGGGGTTATCCTACGAGCGGTACTTC.